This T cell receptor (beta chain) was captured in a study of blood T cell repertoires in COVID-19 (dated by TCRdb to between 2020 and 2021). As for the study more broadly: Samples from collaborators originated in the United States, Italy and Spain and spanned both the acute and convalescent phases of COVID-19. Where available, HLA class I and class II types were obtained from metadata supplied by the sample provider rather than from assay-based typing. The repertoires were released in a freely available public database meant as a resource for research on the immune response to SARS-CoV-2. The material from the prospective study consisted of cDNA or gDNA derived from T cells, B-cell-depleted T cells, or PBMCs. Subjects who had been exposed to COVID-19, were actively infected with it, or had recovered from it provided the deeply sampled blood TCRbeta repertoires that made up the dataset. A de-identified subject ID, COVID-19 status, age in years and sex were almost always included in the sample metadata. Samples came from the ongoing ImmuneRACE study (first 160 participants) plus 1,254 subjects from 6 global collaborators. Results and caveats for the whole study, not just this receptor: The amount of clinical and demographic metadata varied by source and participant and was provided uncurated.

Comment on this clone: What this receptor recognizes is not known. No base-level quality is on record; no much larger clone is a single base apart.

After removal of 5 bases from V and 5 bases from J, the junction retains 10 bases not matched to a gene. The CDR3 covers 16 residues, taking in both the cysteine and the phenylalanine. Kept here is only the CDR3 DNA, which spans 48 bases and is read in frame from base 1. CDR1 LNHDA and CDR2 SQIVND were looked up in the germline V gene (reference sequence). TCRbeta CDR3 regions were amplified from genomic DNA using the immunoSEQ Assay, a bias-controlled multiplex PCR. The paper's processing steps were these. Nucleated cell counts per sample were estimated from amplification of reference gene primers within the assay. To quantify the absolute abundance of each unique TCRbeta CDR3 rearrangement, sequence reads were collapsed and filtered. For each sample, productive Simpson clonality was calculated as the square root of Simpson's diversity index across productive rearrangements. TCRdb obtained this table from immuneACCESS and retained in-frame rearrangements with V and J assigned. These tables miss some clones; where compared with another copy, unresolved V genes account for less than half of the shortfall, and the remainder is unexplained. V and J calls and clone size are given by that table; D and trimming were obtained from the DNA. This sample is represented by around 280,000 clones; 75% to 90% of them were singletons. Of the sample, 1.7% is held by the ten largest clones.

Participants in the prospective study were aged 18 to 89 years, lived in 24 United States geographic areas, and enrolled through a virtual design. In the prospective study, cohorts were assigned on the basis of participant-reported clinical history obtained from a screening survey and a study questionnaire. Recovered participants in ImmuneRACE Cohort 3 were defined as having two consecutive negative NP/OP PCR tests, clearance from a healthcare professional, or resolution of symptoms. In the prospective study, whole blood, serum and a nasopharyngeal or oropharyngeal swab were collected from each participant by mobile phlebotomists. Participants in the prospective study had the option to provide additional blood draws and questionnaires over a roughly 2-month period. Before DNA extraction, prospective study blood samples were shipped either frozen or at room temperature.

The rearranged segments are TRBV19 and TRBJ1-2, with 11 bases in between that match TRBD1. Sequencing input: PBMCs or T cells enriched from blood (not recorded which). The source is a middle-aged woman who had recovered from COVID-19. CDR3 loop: CASSPQPGQGAYGYTF. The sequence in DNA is TGTGCCAGTAGTCCCCAACCCGGACAGGGGGCTTATGGCTACACCTTC. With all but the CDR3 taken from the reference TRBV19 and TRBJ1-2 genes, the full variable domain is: DGGITQSPKYLFRKEGQNVTLSCEQNLNHDAMYWYRQDPGQGLRLIYYSQIVNDFQKGDIAEGYSVSREKKESFPLTVTSAQKNPTAFYLCASSPQPGQGAYGYTFGSGTRLTVV.